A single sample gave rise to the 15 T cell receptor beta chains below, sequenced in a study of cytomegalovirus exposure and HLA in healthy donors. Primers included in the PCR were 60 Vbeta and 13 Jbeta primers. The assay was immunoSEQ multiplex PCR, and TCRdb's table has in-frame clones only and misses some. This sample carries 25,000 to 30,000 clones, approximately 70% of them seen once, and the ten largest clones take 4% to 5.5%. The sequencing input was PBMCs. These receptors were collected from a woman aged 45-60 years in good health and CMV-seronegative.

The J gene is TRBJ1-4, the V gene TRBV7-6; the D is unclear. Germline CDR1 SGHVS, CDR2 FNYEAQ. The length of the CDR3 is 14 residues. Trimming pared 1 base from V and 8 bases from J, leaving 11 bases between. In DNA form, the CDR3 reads TGTGCCAGCAGCTTAGGACGGCCGGGAGAAAAACTGTTTTTT. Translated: CASSLGRPGEKLFF.

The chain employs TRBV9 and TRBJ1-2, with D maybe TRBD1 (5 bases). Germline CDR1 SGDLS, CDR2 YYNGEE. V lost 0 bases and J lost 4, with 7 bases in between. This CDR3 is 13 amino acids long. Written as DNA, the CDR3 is TGTGCCAGCAGCGTAGCTACAGGCTATGGCTACACCTTC. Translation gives CASSVATGYGYTF.

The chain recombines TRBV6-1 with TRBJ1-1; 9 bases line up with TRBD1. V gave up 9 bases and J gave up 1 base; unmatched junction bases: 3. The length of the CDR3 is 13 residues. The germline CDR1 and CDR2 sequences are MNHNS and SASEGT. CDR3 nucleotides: TGTGCCAGAATGGGACAGGGGAACACTGAAGCTTTCTTT. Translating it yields CARMGQGNTEAFF.

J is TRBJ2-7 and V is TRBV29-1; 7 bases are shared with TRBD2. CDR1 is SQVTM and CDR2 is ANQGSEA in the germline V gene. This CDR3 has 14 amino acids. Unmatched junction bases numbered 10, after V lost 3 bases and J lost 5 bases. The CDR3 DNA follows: TGCAGCGTTGATGCGGGAGACCGGGCCCACGAGCAGTACTTC. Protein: CSVDAGDRAHEQYF.

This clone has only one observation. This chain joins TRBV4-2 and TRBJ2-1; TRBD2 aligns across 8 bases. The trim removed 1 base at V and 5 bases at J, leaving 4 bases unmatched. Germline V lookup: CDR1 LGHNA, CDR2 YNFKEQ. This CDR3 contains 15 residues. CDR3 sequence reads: CASSQALAAHNEQFF. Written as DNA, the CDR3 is TGTGCCAGCAGCCAAGCACTAGCGGCACACAATGAGCAGTTCTTC.

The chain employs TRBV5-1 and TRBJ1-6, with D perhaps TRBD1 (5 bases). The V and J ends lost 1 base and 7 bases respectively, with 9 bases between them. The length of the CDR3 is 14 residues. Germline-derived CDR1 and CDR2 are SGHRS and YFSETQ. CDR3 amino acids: CASSLKQENSPLHF. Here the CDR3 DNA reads TGCGCCAGCAGCTTGAAACAGGAAAATTCACCCCTCCACTTT.

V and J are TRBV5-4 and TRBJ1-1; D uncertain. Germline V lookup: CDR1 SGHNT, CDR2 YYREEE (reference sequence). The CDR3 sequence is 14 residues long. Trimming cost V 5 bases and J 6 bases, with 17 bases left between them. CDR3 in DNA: TGTGCCAGCAGAGTGGGAGTGGGAGGCGCTGAAGCTTTCTTT. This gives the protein CASRVGVGGAEAFF.

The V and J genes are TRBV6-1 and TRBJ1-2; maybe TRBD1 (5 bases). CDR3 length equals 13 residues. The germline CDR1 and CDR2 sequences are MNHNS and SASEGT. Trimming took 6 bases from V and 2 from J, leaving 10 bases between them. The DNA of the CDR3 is TGTGCCAGCAGCCTGACAGAGAACTATGGCTACACCTTC. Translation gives CASSLTENYGYTF.

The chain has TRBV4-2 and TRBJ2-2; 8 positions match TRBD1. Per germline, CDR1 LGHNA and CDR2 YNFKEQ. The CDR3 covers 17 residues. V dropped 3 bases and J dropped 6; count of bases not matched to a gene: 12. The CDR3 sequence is CASSQLRTGPRAGELFF. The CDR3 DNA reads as TGTGCCAGCAGCCAGTTGCGGACAGGGCCCCGAGCCGGGGAGCTGTTTTTT.

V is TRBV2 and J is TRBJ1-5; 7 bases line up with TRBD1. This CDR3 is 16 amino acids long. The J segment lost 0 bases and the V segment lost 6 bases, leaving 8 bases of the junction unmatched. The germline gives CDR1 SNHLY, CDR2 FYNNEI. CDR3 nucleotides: TGTGCCAGCAGAACCGGACAGGCGTCTAGCAATCAGCCCCAGCATTTT. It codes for CASRTGQASSNQPQHF.

The CDR3 nucleotides read TGCAGCGTTGAAGAAGGGGGCGCCTTTAATGAAAAACTGTTTTTT. Translation: CSVEEGGAFNEKLFF. This chain links TRBV29-1 with TRBJ1-4, with 7 nucleotides matching TRBD1. This CDR3 comprises 15 residues. After removal of 0 bases from V and 4 bases from J, the junction contained 5 bases not matched to a gene. Germline assignment: CDR1 SQVTM and CDR2 ANQGSEA.

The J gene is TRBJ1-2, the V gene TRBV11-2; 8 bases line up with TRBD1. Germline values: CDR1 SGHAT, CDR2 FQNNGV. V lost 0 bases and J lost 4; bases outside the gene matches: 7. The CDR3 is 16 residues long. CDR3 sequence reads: CASSLDGTGGGYGYTF. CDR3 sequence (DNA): TGTGCCAGCAGCTTAGATGGGACAGGCGGGGGCTATGGCTACACCTTC.

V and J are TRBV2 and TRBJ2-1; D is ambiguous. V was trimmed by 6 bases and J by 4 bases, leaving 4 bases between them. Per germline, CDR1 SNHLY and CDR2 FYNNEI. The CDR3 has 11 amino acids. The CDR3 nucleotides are TGTGCCAGCAGCCCTTACAATGAGCAGTTCTTC. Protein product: CASSPYNEQFF.

CDR3 sequence (DNA): TGTGCCAGCATTGAGGTCAGTGAAGCTTTCTTT. It is translated as CASIEVSEAFF. The chain couples TRBV6-6 to TRBJ1-1; D is undetermined. Looked up from germline, CDR1 is MNHNY and CDR2 is SVGAGI (reference sequence). V gave up 7 bases and J gave up 7 bases, with 10 bases separating them. This CDR3 region has 11 residues.

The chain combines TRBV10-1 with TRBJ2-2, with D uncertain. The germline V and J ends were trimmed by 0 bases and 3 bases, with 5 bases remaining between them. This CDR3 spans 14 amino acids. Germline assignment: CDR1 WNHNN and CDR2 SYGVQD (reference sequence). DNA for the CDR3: TGCGCCAGCAGTGAGTCGAGTTACACCGGGGAGCTGTTTTTT. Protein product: CASSESSYTGELFF.